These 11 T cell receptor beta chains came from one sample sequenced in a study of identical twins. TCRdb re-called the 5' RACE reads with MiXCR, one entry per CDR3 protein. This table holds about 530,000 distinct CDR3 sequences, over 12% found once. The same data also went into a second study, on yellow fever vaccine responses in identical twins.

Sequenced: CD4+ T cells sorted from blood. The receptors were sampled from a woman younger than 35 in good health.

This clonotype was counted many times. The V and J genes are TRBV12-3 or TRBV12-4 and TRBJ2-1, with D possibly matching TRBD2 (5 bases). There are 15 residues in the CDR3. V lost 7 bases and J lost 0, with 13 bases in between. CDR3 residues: CASTNERSSYNEQFF. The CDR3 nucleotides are TGTGCCAGCACCAATGAGCGGAGCTCCTACAATGAGCAGTTCTTC.

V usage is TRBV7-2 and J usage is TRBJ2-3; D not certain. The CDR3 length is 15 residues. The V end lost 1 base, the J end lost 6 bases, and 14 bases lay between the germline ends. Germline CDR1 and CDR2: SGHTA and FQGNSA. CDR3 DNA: TGTGCCAGCAGCTTAGACCCTAGTGCGTCCGATACGCAGTATTTT. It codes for CASSLDPSASDTQYF.

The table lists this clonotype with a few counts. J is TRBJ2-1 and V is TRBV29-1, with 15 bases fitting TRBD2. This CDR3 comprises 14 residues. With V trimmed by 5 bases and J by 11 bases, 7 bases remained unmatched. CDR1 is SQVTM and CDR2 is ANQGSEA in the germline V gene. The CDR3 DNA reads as TGCAGCGTTAAAGGACTAGCGGGAGGGCCCCAGCAGTTCTTC. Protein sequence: CSVKGLAGGPQQFF.

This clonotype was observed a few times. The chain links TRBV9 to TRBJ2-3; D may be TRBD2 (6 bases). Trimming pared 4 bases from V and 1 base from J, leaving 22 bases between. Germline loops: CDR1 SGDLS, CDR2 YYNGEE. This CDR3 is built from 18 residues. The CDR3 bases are TGTGCCAGCAGCCCTCGGGCGGGAAGGTCGGCTGGCACAGATACGCAGTATTTT. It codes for CASSPRAGRSAGTDTQYF.

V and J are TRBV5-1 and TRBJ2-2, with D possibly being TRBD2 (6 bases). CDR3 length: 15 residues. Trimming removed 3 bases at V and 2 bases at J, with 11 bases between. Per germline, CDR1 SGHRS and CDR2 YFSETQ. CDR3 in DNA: TGCGCCAGCAGCTCCCCGGGACTCAACACCGGGGAGCTGTTTTTT. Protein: CASSSPGLNTGELFF.

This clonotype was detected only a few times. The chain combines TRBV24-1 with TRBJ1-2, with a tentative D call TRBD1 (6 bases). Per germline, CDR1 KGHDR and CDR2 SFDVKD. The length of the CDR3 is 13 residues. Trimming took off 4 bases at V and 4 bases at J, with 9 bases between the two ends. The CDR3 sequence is CATSEGALYGYTF. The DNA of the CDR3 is TGTGCCACCAGTGAGGGGGCCCTCTATGGCTACACCTTC.

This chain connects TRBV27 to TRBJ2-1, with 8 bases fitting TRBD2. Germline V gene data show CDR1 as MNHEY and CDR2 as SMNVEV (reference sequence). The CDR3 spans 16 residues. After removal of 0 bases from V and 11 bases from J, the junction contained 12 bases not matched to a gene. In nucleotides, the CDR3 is TGTGCCAGCAGTTTATCGATCGGGGGGGCCCCATTTAAGCAGTTCTTC. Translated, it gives CASSLSIGGAPFKQFF.

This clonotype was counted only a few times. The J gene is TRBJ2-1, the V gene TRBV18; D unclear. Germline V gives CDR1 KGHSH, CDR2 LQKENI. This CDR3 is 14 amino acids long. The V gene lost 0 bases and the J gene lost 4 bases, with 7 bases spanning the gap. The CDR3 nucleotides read TGTGCCAGCTCACCACCCCACGGATACAATGAGCAGTTCTTC. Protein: CASSPPHGYNEQFF.

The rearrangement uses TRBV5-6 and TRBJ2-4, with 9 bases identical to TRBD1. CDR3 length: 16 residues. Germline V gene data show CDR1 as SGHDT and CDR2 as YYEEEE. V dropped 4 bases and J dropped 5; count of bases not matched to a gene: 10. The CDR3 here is CASSPGQGMIQNIQYF. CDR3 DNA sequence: TGTGCCAGCAGCCCTGGACAGGGGATGATCCAAAACATTCAGTACTTC.

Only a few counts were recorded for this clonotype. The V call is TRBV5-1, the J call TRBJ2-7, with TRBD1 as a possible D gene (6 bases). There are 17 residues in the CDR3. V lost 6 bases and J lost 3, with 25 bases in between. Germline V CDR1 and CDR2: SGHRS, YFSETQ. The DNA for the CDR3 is TGCGCCAGCACCTGGACAGCCCATCCGGTGACCCTCTACGAGCAGTACGTC. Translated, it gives CASTWTAHPVTLYEQYV.

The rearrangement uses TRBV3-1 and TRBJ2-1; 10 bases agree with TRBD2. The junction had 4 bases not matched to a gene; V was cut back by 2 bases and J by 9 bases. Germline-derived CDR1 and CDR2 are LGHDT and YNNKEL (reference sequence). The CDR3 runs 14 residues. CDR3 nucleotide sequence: TGTGCCAGCAGCCAAATCAGCGGGGGGGGTGAGCAGTTCTTC. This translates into CASSQISGGGEQFF.